Included here is one TCR beta chain sequence, with context. Its antigen is unidentified. A junction boundary mismatches the germline segment, possibly from a read error. The same CDR3 can be traced to other DNA sequences in this sample. The entry originates in a study of OX40 agonist ivuxolimab in advanced cancers. General study results and limits: There were also nonresponders showing low normalized T-cell clonal expansion. At 0.1 to 3.0 mg/kg, clonal expansion of CD4+ and CD8+ blood T cells had occurred by week 6.

If patients had autoimmune disease history or systemic immunosuppression, they were excluded. CDR3 length equals 17 residues. The V gene's germline CDR1 is SEHNR and CDR2 FQNEAQ (reference sequence). Sequencing was performed with immunoSEQ multiplex PCR; in TCRdb, only in-frame clones are kept and a portion is missing. The sample records tens of thousands of clones, 84% being singletons. The chain is built from TRBV7-9 and TRBJ2-7, with D possibly matching TRBD2 (5 bases). Sequencing was performed on CD4+ or CD8+ T cells sorted from blood, taken in a trial of the OX40 agonist ivuxolimab. The sequence was obtained from an adult with an advanced solid tumor such as melanoma, head and neck, liver or kidney cancer. CDR3: CASSLATGVLSSYEQYF. The CDR3, as DNA: TGTGCCAGCAGCTTAGCAACCGGGGTCCTCAGCTCCTACGAGCAATACTTC. Full variable domain (rest looked up from reference TRBV7-9 and TRBJ2-7): DTGVSQNPRHKITKRGQNVTFRCDPISEHNRLYWYRQTLGQGPEFLTYFQNEAQLEKSRLLSDRFSAERPKGSFSTLEIQRTEQGDSAMYLCASSLATGVLSSYEQYFGPGTRLTVT.